The clone carrying this TCR beta chain has just a few counts. Its antigen is unidentified. MiXCR, applied by TCRdb to the reads, yields one record per CDR3 protein. Of 680,000 or so distinct CDR3 sequences listed, around 31% were seen once; the top ten hold 18%. Trimming took 1 base from V and 0 from J, leaving 4 bases between them. There are 14 residues in the CDR3. This entry belongs to a study of T cell repertoires in cytomegalovirus infection. Turning to the study itself: HLA-B-restricted CMV epitopes that are well studied were used alongside recently identified HLA-C-restricted ones. Matching HLA type, along with CMV infection, was indicated by public TCR beta signatures.

Notes on the study in general: Across the ex vivo response, the dominant clonotypes were HLA-C-restricted CMV-specific TCR beta clonotypes. Individuals carrying CMV plus the relevant HLA were identified by cumulative frequency of public TCR beta families.

This material consisted of cultured PBMCs, taken from culture after CMV antigen stimulation. This sequence was found in a human donor in good health (CMV status not recorded). Some clones in this sample may be carry-over from other donors' samples. This rearrangement joins TRBV12-3 or TRBV12-4 to TRBJ1-3; D call uncertain. CDR3 bases: TGTGCCAGCAGTTTAGATGGCTCTGGAAACACCATATATTTT. As protein: CASSLDGSGNTIYF.